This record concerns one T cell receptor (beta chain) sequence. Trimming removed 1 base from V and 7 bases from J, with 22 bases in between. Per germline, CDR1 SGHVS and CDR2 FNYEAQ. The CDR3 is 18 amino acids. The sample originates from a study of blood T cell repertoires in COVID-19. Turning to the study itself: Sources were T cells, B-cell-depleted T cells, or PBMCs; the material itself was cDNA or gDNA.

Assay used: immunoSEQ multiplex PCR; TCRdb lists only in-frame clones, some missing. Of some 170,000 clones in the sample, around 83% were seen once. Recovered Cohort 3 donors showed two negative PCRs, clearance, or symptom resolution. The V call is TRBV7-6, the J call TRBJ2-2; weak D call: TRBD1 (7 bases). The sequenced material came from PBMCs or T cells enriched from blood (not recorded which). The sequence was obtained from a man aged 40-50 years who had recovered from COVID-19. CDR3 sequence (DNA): TGTGCCAGCAGCTTAGGTCATTTGGAGGGGGCTTTTTTCGGGGAGCTGTTTTTT. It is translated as CASSLGHLEGAFFGELFF.